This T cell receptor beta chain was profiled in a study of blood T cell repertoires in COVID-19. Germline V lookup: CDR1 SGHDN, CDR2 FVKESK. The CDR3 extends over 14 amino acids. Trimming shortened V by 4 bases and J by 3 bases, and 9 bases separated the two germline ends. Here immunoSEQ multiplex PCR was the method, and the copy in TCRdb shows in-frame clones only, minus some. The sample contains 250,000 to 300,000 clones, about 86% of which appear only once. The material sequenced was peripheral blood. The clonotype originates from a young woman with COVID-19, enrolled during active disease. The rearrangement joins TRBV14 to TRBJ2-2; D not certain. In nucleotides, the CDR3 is TGTGCCAGCAGCCTTAATACGGACACCGGGGAGCTGTTTTTT. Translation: CASSLNTDTGELFF.